The T cell receptor beta chain described here comes from a study of CD8 T cells in Susac syndrome. Findings of the study overall: Acknowledgment was made by the study that its TCR sequencing and HLA analysis involved a relatively small number of individuals.

In the case of this clonotype: Its antigen is currently unknown.

Deletions cut 4 bases from V and 3 bases from J, with 4 bases between. This CDR3 spans 12 amino acids. Germline V lookup: CDR1 MDHEN, CDR2 SYDVKM. TCR beta from blood CD8+ and CD4+ T cells was sequenced. TEMRA cells were FACS-enriched, and CD8+ and CD4+ T cells were isolated negatively. Random-hexamer reverse transcription was applied to about 0.5 to 1 ug RNA. TCR beta CDR3 was amplified by immunoSEQ multiplex PCR. This amplification extended across 54 Vbeta and 13 Jbeta segments. MiXCR, applied by TCRdb to the immunoSEQ multiplex PCR reads, yields one record per CDR3 protein. The sample lists roughly 200,000 distinct CDR3 sequences, roughly 94% occurring once.

The receptor comes from a human donor in good health. The material sequenced was CD4+ T cells from PBMCs. This chain connects TRBV28 to TRBJ1-5, with D unclear. The CDR3 DNA is TGTGCCAGCAGTTCCCCCAATCAGCCCCAGCATTTT. Amino acids: CASSSPNQPQHF.